The 6 T cell receptor beta chains below come from one sample, sequenced in a study of T cells in Graves' hyperthyroidism and ophthalmopathy. Regions amplified from RNA transcripts were the TCR beta CDR3 regions. An initial round of RT-PCR targeting the TCR CDR3 relied on the HTBI primer set. One entry per CDR3 protein results from TCRdb running MiXCR on the multiplex PCR reads. The sample contains fewer than 700,000 distinct CDR3 sequences, 15% to 20% of which appear only once. Sequencing was performed on blood. These receptors all come from a woman between 18 and 30 years old with Graves' ophthalmopathy.

This clonotype was seen many times. V usage is TRBV28 and J usage is TRBJ1-1; D uncertain. This CDR3 region has 15 residues. CDR1 and CDR2 from the germline V gene are MDHEN and SYDVKM. V was shortened by 5 bases and J by 0 bases, with 13 bases between the two germline ends. CDR3 sequence: CASSPMTFMNTEAFF. The CDR3 bases are TGTGCCAGCAGTCCCATGACATTTATGAACACTGAAGCTTTCTTT.

This clonotype was detected many times. The chain uses TRBV20-1 and TRBJ1-5, with D hard to call. Germline-derived CDR1 and CDR2 are DFQATT and SNEGSKA (reference sequence). Trimming removed 3 bases at V and 1 base at J, with 16 bases between. The CDR3 spans 16 residues. Here the CDR3 DNA reads TGCAGTGCTAGTTTCCCCCGCCTAGGCAGCAATCAGCCCCAGCATTTT. Residues: CSASFPRLGSNQPQHF.

V is TRBV29-1 and J is TRBJ2-2; D uncertain. Germline values: CDR1 SQVTM, CDR2 ANQGSEA. The V end lost 6 bases, the J end lost 1 base, and 9 bases lay between the germline ends. The CDR3 spans 13 residues. In DNA, the CDR3 is TGCAGCGTCGCAAATCGGAACACCGGGGAGCTGTTTTTT. Translated, it gives CSVANRNTGELFF.

This rearrangement joins TRBV12-3 or TRBV12-4 to TRBJ1-6; D perhaps matches TRBD1 (5 bases). This CDR3 comprises 17 residues. The ends were cut back, 3 bases at V and 9 bases at J, with 21 bases in the middle. CDR3 in amino acids: CASSLGGSGLTSSPLHF. For the CDR3, the DNA is TGTGCCAGCAGTTTGGGGGGTTCGGGACTGACTTCTTCACCCCTCCACTTT.

The rearrangement uses TRBV6-5 and TRBJ2-5; 14 bases agree with TRBD2. The CDR3 runs to 19 residues. Trimming cost V 1 base and J 4 bases; bases outside gene matches: 11. Germline CDR1 MNHEY, CDR2 SVGAGI. The CDR3 DNA follows: TGTGCCAGCAGTTACTTTTCCGGGACTAGCGGGAGTGGCAGAGAGACCCAGTACTTC. It codes for CASSYFSGTSGSGRETQYF.

This clonotype came up many times. The CDR3 here is CAISPPGRVYEQFF. The CDR3 DNA sequence: TGTGCCATCAGTCCTCCCGGGAGGGTTTATGAGCAGTTCTTC. J is TRBJ2-1 and V is TRBV10-3; TRBD2 matches at 8 bases. V was pared by 5 bases and J by 8 bases, with 8 bases of the junction left unmatched. Germline-derived CDR1 and CDR2 are ENHRY and SYGVKD. The CDR3 spans 14 residues.